This entry lists 10 T cell receptor beta chains sequenced from one sample in a study of T cells in Graves' hyperthyroidism and ophthalmopathy. RNA transcripts yielded amplified TCR beta CDR3 regions. HTBI primers were the set used in a first-round RT-PCR of the TCR CDR3. TCRdb passed the multiplex PCR reads through MiXCR, listing each CDR3 protein once. The data contain 470,000 or so distinct CDR3 sequences, more than 20% of them singletons. Material: blood. The receptor set was obtained from a man younger than 35 with Graves' hyperthyroidism.

This clonotype showed up many times. The rearrangement joins TRBV5-1 to TRBJ1-1; possible D gene TRBD1, 5 bases. The germline V gene encodes CDR1 SGHRS and CDR2 YFSETQ. V was pared by 0 bases and J by 5 bases, with 11 bases between. This CDR3 spans 14 amino acids. The CDR3 DNA follows: TGCGCCAGCAGCTTGGTACGTGAGGGGACTGAAGCTTTCTTT. Translation gives CASSLVREGTEAFF.

This clonotype has at least ten counts. The chain carries TRBV12-5 and TRBJ2-2; tentatively, D is TRBD1 (5 bases). This CDR3 is 17 amino acids long. V was trimmed by 4 bases and J by 7 bases, leaving 22 bases between them. The germline gives CDR1 LGHNT, CDR2 FRNRAP. CDR3 bases: TGTGCTAGTGGTTGGATAACAATACAGGAAGTCGACGGGGAGCTGTTTTTT. This codes for CASGWITIQEVDGELFF.

This clonotype appeared many times. V gene TRBV6-5 combines with J gene TRBJ1-2; no firm D call. The CDR3 sequence is 13 residues long. Germline V lookup: CDR1 MNHEY, CDR2 SVGAGI. The V and J ends lost 2 bases and 8 bases respectively, with 12 bases between them. The chain's CDR3 is CASSYPGLSGYTF. DNA of the CDR3: TGTGCCAGCAGTTACCCTGGTCTATCCGGCTACACCTTC.

This clonotype was seen more than once but under ten times. The V call is TRBV3-1, the J call TRBJ1-2; no clear D. V lost 0 bases to trimming and J lost 7 bases, with 18 bases between them. The CDR3 covers 16 residues. Germline V gene sequence: CDR1 LGHDT, CDR2 YNNKEL (reference sequence). In DNA form, the CDR3 reads TGTGCCAGCAGCCAAGATAAGGAAGGTGCCGTTGGTGGCTACACCTTC. This gives the protein CASSQDKEGAVGGYTF.

This clonotype was seen a few times. The chain employs TRBV4-1 and TRBJ2-7; 8 bases agree with TRBD2. The trim removed 4 bases at V and 0 bases at J, leaving 8 bases unmatched. Germline CDR1 and CDR2: MGHRA and YSYEKL. This CDR3 comprises 16 residues. In nucleotides, the CDR3 is TGCGCCAGCAGCCCCGGGGGGGGCAGGAGCTCCTACGAGCAGTACTTC. It encodes CASSPGGGRSSYEQYF.

On this clonotype itself: Just one base apart from a much larger clone, this may be a read error. The chain links TRBV28 to TRBJ2-7, with 11 bases aligning to TRBD1. Germline CDR1 MDHEN, CDR2 SYDVKM. CDR3 length: 10 amino acids. CDR3 nucleotide sequence: TGTGCCAGCAGTACCGGGACAGGGGGCTTC. As protein: CASSTGTGGF.

This clonotype has ten or more counts. The chain is built from TRBV7-9 and TRBJ1-1; D gene ambiguous. The CDR3 has 13 residues. The germline gives CDR1 SEHNR, CDR2 FQNEAQ (reference sequence). Trimming pared 6 bases from V and 0 bases from J, leaving 8 bases between. The CDR3 loop reads CASRLDLNTEAFF. Here the CDR3 DNA reads TGTGCCAGCAGACTAGACCTGAACACTGAAGCTTTCTTT.

In its sample, this clonotype was seen many times. This sequence joins TRBV20-1 and TRBJ1-1, with TRBD1 identical over 7 bases. The germline V gene encodes CDR1 DFQATT and CDR2 SNEGSKA (reference sequence). V shed 1 base, J shed 7 bases, and the junction held 12 bases outside the gene matches. CDR3 length equals 15 residues. The CDR3 coding sequence is TGCAGTGCTAGAGGTAACCGGGGACGACAGGGTGAAGCTTTCTTT. Translated, it gives CSARGNRGRQGEAFF.

The rearrangement joins TRBV5-1 to TRBJ1-5, with D unclear. Per germline, CDR1 SGHRS and CDR2 YFSETQ. This CDR3 region has 13 residues. Trimming cost V 9 bases and J 0 bases, with 10 bases left between them. The CDR3 sequence: CANRTDSNQPQHF. In nucleotides, the CDR3 is TGCGCCAACCGGACGGATAGCAATCAGCCCCAGCATTTT.

This clonotype has just a few counts. This sequence joins TRBV19 and TRBJ1-5; 8 positions agree with TRBD1. The germline CDR1 and CDR2 sequences are LNHDA and SQIVND (reference sequence). With 5 bases clipped from V and 4 bases from J, the junction kept 4 bases outside the gene matches. The CDR3 has 14 residues. The CDR3 DNA sequence: TGTGCCAGTAGTGTCCAGGGGGCTAATCAGCCCCAGCATTTT. Its translation: CASSVQGANQPQHF.